This T cell receptor beta chain was obtained from a study of shared clonotypes between healthy human individuals. Study-wide context: Donor ages ranged 18 to 49 years: a couple of women, a few men. Study-level results: Around 5.4% of naive CD4 clonotypes were common to a handful of donors.

All donors qualified as healthy HIV-negative adults and had experienced no recent acute infections or vaccinations. The investigators split CD4+ cells into a CD45RA+ naive subset and a CD45RA-negative memory subset. The repertoire was sequenced with immunoSEQ multiplex PCR; TCRdb's copy has only in-frame clones and lacks some. Of approximately 980,000 clones listed, over 75% are singletons. About this clone itself: Its antigen is as yet unknown.

Trimming cost V 5 bases and J 2 bases; bases outside gene matches: 5. This CDR3 has 14 residues. The germline V gene encodes CDR1 MNHEY and CDR2 SVGAGI. Sequenced sample: memory CD4+ T cells sorted from blood. Subset here: CD45RA-negative fraction. This chain links TRBV6-5 with TRBJ2-7; 8 positions agree with TRBD1. The clonotype was recovered from a young man in good health. The CDR3 loop is CASSTTGATYEQYF. The DNA for the CDR3 is TGTGCCAGCAGTACGACAGGGGCTACCTACGAGCAGTACTTC.